The 19 T cell receptor beta chains reported below all come from one sample, sequenced in a study of CD8 T cells in ankylosing spondylitis. Study-wide results and caveats: A TCR beta motif of several highly homologous variants appeared characteristic of ankylosing spondylitis blood.

No antigen has been identified for these receptors. TCRdb itself ran the 5' RACE reads through MiXCR, one entry per CDR3 protein. This sample has more than 650,000 distinct CDR3 sequences, with around 11% found just once. Sequencing used blood, either unsorted or a sorted T cell fraction (not recorded which). The source is a male donor with ankylosing spondylitis.

This CDR3 reads CASSLTNRDTEAFF. The DNA of the CDR3 is TGTGCCAGCAGCTTAACAAATCGGGACACTGAAGCTTTCTTT. The rearrangement uses TRBV7-2 and TRBJ1-1, with no clear D. Germline assignment: CDR1 SGHTA and CDR2 FQGNSA. The CDR3 runs 14 residues. The ends were cut back, 2 bases at V and 3 bases at J, with 10 bases in the middle.

The sample holds a few counts of this clonotype. The gene calls are TRBV20-1 and TRBJ1-1; D gene unclear. CDR1 is DFQATT and CDR2 is SNEGSKA in the germline V gene (reference sequence). This CDR3 has 13 residues. The germline V and J ends were trimmed by 7 bases and 1 base, with 13 bases remaining between them. In nucleotides, the CDR3 is TGCAGTGTATCACGGGCTAGGAACACTGAAGCTTTCTTT. Translated: CSVSRARNTEAFF.

Many counts were recorded for this clonotype. The rearrangement links TRBV12-3 or TRBV12-4 to TRBJ2-3; D remains ambiguous. The CDR3 sequence is 17 residues long. V lost 7 bases and J lost 6, with 26 bases in between. The DNA of the CDR3 is TGTGCCAGCACCAGAAAGTACGGGTTGGGTTTCGCGGATACGCAGTATTTT. It codes for CASTRKYGLGFADTQYF.

This clonotype was seen a single time. The genes are TRBV3-1 and TRBJ2-2; D gene uncertain. The V and J ends lost 2 bases and 7 bases respectively, with 8 bases between them. The CDR3 spans 13 residues. Per germline, CDR1 LGHDT and CDR2 YNNKEL (reference sequence). CDR3 sequence: CASSQIFGGELFF. The CDR3 coding sequence is TGTGCCAGCAGCCAAATCTTCGGCGGGGAGCTGTTTTTT.

The gene calls are TRBV11-2 and TRBJ2-1; 7 bases are a match to TRBD2. Germline-derived CDR1 and CDR2 are SGHAT and FQNNGV. The CDR3 length is 15 residues. The V gene end was trimmed by 2 bases and the J gene end by 4 bases; junction bases not matched to a gene: 5. The DNA of the CDR3 is TGTGCCAGCAGCTTAATGCGGGGGAGGTACAATGAGCAGTTCTTC. Its protein product is CASSLMRGRYNEQFF.

At least ten counts were recorded for this clonotype. The rearrangement joins TRBV20-1 to TRBJ1-1; D call uncertain. Germline V lookup: CDR1 DFQATT, CDR2 SNEGSKA (reference sequence). V was cut by 2 bases and J by 1 base, with 8 bases left in between. CDR3 size: 13 residues. The CDR3 spells CSARKQPNTEAFF. The CDR3 DNA reads as TGCAGTGCTAGAAAACAGCCGAACACTGAAGCTTTCTTT.

This clonotype was counted between two and nine times. The chain has TRBV20-1 and TRBJ2-2; maybe TRBD2 (5 bases). This CDR3 has 15 residues. Per germline, CDR1 DFQATT and CDR2 SNEGSKA (reference sequence). With 0 bases removed from V and 0 bases from J, the gap between germline ends came to 8 bases. CDR3 protein: CSAREGSANTGELFF. CDR3 sequence (DNA): TGCAGTGCTAGAGAAGGGAGCGCGAACACCGGGGAGCTGTTTTTT.

This clonotype was detected only a few times. The chain carries TRBV12-3 or TRBV12-4 and TRBJ2-5; 10 nucleotides match TRBD2. The trim removed 5 bases at V and 5 bases at J, leaving 2 bases unmatched. The CDR3 is 13 residues long. CDR3 amino acids: CASSHSGRETQYF. The CDR3 DNA is TGTGCCAGCAGTCATAGCGGGAGGGAGACCCAGTACTTC.

This clonotype turned up a few times. This rearrangement joins TRBV12-3 or TRBV12-4 to TRBJ2-1, with 11 positions matching TRBD2. The CDR3 runs 16 residues. The junction had 4 bases not matched to a gene; V was cut back by 1 base and J by 5 bases. The CDR3 reads CASSLGLAGPHNEQFF. Here the CDR3 DNA reads TGTGCCAGCAGTTTAGGACTAGCGGGGCCTCACAATGAGCAGTTCTTC.

The genes are TRBV5-1 and TRBJ2-5; 8 bases agree with TRBD2. The CDR3 runs to 15 residues. Germline V gene sequence: CDR1 SGHRS, CDR2 YFSETQ. V shed 0 bases and J 5 bases; nucleotides not matched to a gene: 6. The CDR3 DNA sequence: TGCGCCAGCAGCTTGGAAGGGACTAGTGATGAGACCCAGTACTTC. The encoded protein is CASSLEGTSDETQYF.

The J gene is TRBJ2-2, the V gene TRBV5-1; no firm D call. Germline CDR1 is SGHRS and CDR2 is YFSETQ. V gave up 5 bases and J gave up 1 base, with 9 bases separating them. The CDR3 loop spans 14 amino acids. The CDR3 bases are TGCGCCAGCAGTAGGTGGCAGAACACCGGGGAGCTGTTTTTT. Translation gives CASSRWQNTGELFF.

This clonotype was counted only a few times. V usage is TRBV20-1 and J usage is TRBJ1-2; D is possibly TRBD1 (6 bases). The CDR3 consists of 13 residues. Germline CDR1 reads DFQATT; CDR2 reads SNEGSKA (reference sequence). The V gene lost 4 bases and the J gene lost 3 bases, with 12 bases spanning the gap. The CDR3 nucleotides read TGCAGTGCTACCATACAGGGCTACTATGGCTACACCTTC. As protein: CSATIQGYYGYTF.

The sample holds a few counts of this clonotype. V usage is TRBV4-1 and J usage is TRBJ1-2, with D possibly TRBD1 on 5 matching bases. The CDR3 contains 15 residues. Germline CDR1 reads MGHRA; CDR2 reads YSYEKL. Trimming took off 4 bases at V and 3 bases at J, with 15 bases between the two ends. The CDR3 loop reads CASSPVGRPDYGYTF. The CDR3, as DNA: TGCGCCAGCAGCCCGGTGGGACGGCCAGACTATGGCTACACCTTC.

This clonotype was seen a few times. This chain links TRBV20-1 with TRBJ1-2; possible D gene TRBD1, 6 bases. V was pared by 6 bases and J by 6 bases, with 14 bases between. Germline CDR1 reads DFQATT; CDR2 reads SNEGSKA (reference sequence). The CDR3 runs 12 residues. CDR3 protein: CSASGTLDGYTF. CDR3 DNA sequence: TGCAGTGCGTCCGGGACACTTGATGGCTACACCTTC.

Only a few counts were recorded for this clonotype. V and J are TRBV5-1 and TRBJ1-2; 7 nucleotides agree with TRBD1. Germline V lookup: CDR1 SGHRS, CDR2 YFSETQ. The CDR3 covers 15 residues. After removal of 4 bases from V and 2 bases from J, the junction contained 8 bases not matched to a gene. The CDR3 here is CASSPNPGQNYGYTF. The CDR3 DNA is TGCGCCAGCAGCCCTAATCCGGGACAGAACTATGGCTACACCTTC.

This clonotype has just a few counts. The chain carries TRBV6-1 and TRBJ2-5, with D hard to call. This CDR3 is 13 amino acids long. Germline assignment: CDR1 MNHNS and CDR2 SASEGT. Trimming left V 3 bases short and J 1 base short, with 6 bases between. The CDR3 DNA follows: TGTGCCAGCAGTGATAAGGTCCAAGAGACCCAGTACTTC. Translation gives CASSDKVQETQYF.

This clonotype showed up many times. The J gene is TRBJ2-1, the V gene TRBV4-1; 9 bases match TRBD2. Per germline, CDR1 MGHRA and CDR2 YSYEKL. This CDR3 region has 19 residues. Trimming at V came to 5 bases and at J to 5 bases, leaving 19 bases not matched to a gene. The CDR3 spells CASSLRGRGGPLLHNEQFF. The CDR3 DNA is TGCGCCAGCAGCTTAAGGGGGCGGGGGGGACCTCTCCTACACAATGAGCAGTTCTTC.

This clonotype has more than one count but fewer than ten. The V gene is TRBV7-6, the J gene TRBJ2-5, with TRBD1 identical over 8 bases. The CDR3 runs to 15 residues. The trim removed 1 base at V and 7 bases at J, leaving 8 bases unmatched. CDR1 and CDR2 (germline): SGHVS, FNYEAQ. CDR3 region: CASSLEATGGGTQYF. The DNA of the CDR3 is TGTGCCAGCAGCTTAGAGGCCACAGGGGGAGGGACCCAGTACTTC.

This chain uses TRBV29-1 with TRBJ2-3; D gene unclear. V gave up 0 bases and J gave up 4 bases, with 11 bases separating them. Germline CDR1 and CDR2: SQVTM and ANQGSEA. CDR3 length: 14 residues. The CDR3 DNA reads TGCAGCGTTGAAGACGTCCGACACCCAGATACGCAGTATTTT. It codes for CSVEDVRHPDTQYF.